This T cell receptor beta chain was obtained from a study of T cell changes during pregnancy in multiple sclerosis. Trimming shortened V by 1 base and J by 3 bases, and 13 bases separated the two germline ends. Germline CDR1 is LNHNV and CDR2 is YYDKDF (reference sequence). The CDR3 is 17 amino acids. Sequencing used immunoSEQ multiplex PCR; TCRdb keeps in-frame clones, though not all of them. Of over 55,000 clones listed, approximately 90% are singletons. The sample in question was peripheral blood, obtained in the first trimester of pregnancy. The V gene is TRBV15, the J gene TRBJ2-6, with D maybe TRBD1 (6 bases). The sequence came from a female donor with multiple sclerosis, enrolled in a pregnancy study. DNA for the CDR3: TGTGCCACCAGCAGAGGCCTACAGGGTTTTGGGGCCAACGTCCTGACTTTC. Translating it yields CATSRGLQGFGANVLTF.